Listed here is a single TCR beta chain. The data are from a study of blood T cell repertoires in COVID-19. Study information: The origin of the acute and convalescent COVID-19 samples was the United States, Italy and Spain. PBMCs, B-cell-depleted T cells, or T cells were the source of the cDNA or gDNA that made up the material.

The germline V gene has CDR1 SGHRS and CDR2 YFSETQ. This CDR3 is built from 14 residues. Between the trimmed V and J ends, which lost 4 bases and 5 bases, there was a span of 14 bases. In the authors' methods: Counts of nucleated cells, estimated from reference gene primer amplification, were obtained. Some clones are missing from TCRdb's copy, which holds only in-frame ones; the method was immunoSEQ multiplex PCR. V, J and clone size were drawn from that table, and D and trimming were deduced from the DNA. Seen here are about 260,000 clones, 84% observed once, and the top ten hold 1.5% to 1.7%. The specimen sequenced was peripheral blood. The clonotype was recovered from a woman between 40 and 55 years old who had recovered from COVID-19. This rearrangement joins TRBV5-1 to TRBJ2-3; D might be TRBD1 (7 bases). The CDR3 here is CASSPGGLGDTQYF. The CDR3 coding sequence is TGCGCCAGCAGCCCAGGGGGGCTGGGAGATACGCAGTATTTT.